This entry lists 5 T cell receptor beta chains sequenced from one sample in a study of OX40 agonist ivuxolimab in advanced cancers. Only in-frame clones appear in the TCRdb table, and some are missing; sequencing was by immunoSEQ multiplex PCR. The sample records 65,000 to 70,000 clones, 87% being singletons. The starting material was CD4+ or CD8+ T cells sorted from blood, obtained in a trial of the OX40 agonist ivuxolimab. Receptor source: an adult with an advanced solid tumor such as melanoma, head and neck, liver or kidney cancer.

The chain has TRBV13 and TRBJ2-7, with unresolved D. There are 15 residues in the CDR3. V gave up 5 bases and J gave up 1 base, with 15 bases separating them. CDR1 and CDR2 (germline): PRHDT, FYEKMQ (reference sequence). The CDR3 DNA follows: TGTGCCAGCAGCCCCCTTGCTGCGGAGTCCTACGAGCAGTACTTC. The encoded protein is CASSPLAAESYEQYF.

The V and J genes are TRBV9 and TRBJ1-2; the match to TRBD1 covers 8 bases. V trimming: 3 bases; J trimming: 5 bases; junction bases outside the gene matches: 3. The germline CDR1 and CDR2 sequences are SGDLS and YYNGEE. The CDR3 extends over 13 amino acids. CDR3 DNA sequence: TGTGCCAGCAGCGCGGACAGGGAGTATGGCTACACCTTC. It codes for CASSADREYGYTF.

The chain couples TRBV10-3 to TRBJ2-3; 10 nucleotides match TRBD2. The CDR3 loop spans 16 amino acids. V lost 4 bases to trimming and J lost 2 bases; unmatched junction nucleotides: 6. CDR1 and CDR2 (germline): ENHRY, SYGVKD. The CDR3 DNA sequence: TGTGCCATCAGTGGGGGGACTAGCGCCGTCACAGATACGCAGTATTTT. This codes for CAISGGTSAVTDTQYF.

This chain uses TRBV5-1 with TRBJ2-1; D is unresolved. V was clipped by 0 bases and J by 5 bases, with 15 bases between them. Per the germline V gene, CDR1 is SGHRS and CDR2 is YFSETQ. The CDR3 is made up of 16 amino acids. CDR3 nucleotide sequence: TGCGCCAGCAGCTTGGTCACGATGGGTTTGAACAATGAGCAGTTCTTC. Its translation is CASSLVTMGLNNEQFF.

The chain couples TRBV4-2 to TRBJ2-7; the D gene could be TRBD1 or TRBD2 (7 bases each). V lost 5 bases to trimming and J lost 6 bases, with 17 bases between them. This CDR3 region has 14 residues. CDR1 is LGHNA and CDR2 is YNFKEQ in the germline V gene. As DNA, the CDR3 is TGTGCCAGCAGCTTGGCCGGGGGGACAGTCGAGCAGTACTTC. It codes for CASSLAGGTVEQYF.